The 28 T cell receptor beta chains below were found in one sample sequenced in a study of read filtering for tumor transcriptome and immune sequencing. The library was built from approximately 400 ng RNA with molecular barcoded adaptors for alpha/delta and beta/gamma chains. TCRdb processed the reads anew with MiXCR; each CDR3 protein has one entry. Of approximately 65,000 distinct CDR3 sequences listed, about 15% were seen once; the top ten hold under 55%. The sample taken for sequencing was a population of CD138-negative cells sorted from bone marrow. Source of these receptors: a donor at least 40 years old with multiple myeloma.

This clonotype was seen ten or more times. CDR3: CASSRASREKLFF. The CDR3 DNA follows: TGCGCCAGCAGTCGCGCCAGTCGGGAAAAACTGTTTTTT. The chain recombines TRBV23-1 with TRBJ1-4; D is unresolved. TRBV23-1 is placed among ORFs of uncertain function. Trimming cost V 4 bases and J 8 bases, with 11 bases left between them. The CDR3 is 13 amino acids.

In this sample, this clonotype turned up many times. The chain carries TRBV12-3 or TRBV12-4 and TRBJ1-1; D is undetermined. The ends were cut back, 2 bases at V and 6 bases at J, with 13 bases in the middle. CDR3 length: 14 amino acids. CDR3: CASSLLNSASEAFF. CDR3 sequence (DNA): TGTGCCAGCAGTTTACTAAACAGCGCTTCTGAAGCTTTCTTT.

On this clonotype itself: A much larger clone differs by one base, so this may be a read error. Because it lacks the conserved phenylalanine or tryptophan at the end, this CDR3 is likely a read error. V and J are TRBV7-3 and TRBJ1-1; weak D call: TRBD1 (5 bases). Germline V gene data show CDR1 as SGHTA and CDR2 as FQGTGA. The CDR3 is made up of 13 amino acids. The V gene lost 0 bases and the J gene lost 4 bases, with 6 bases spanning the gap. The DNA of the CDR3 is TGTGCCAGCAGCTTAACAGGGGTCACTGAAGCTTTCTCT. Protein sequence: CASSLTGVTEAFS.

This clonotype was observed many times. The chain joins TRBV3-1 to TRBJ2-1, with 10 bases identical to TRBD2. Trimming cost V 6 bases and J 3 bases; bases outside gene matches: 2. This CDR3 is built from 14 residues. CDR1 and CDR2 (germline): LGHDT, YNNKEL (reference sequence). DNA of the CDR3: TGTGCCAGCAGTTCTAGCGGGAGCTACAATGAGCAGTTCTTC. This translates into CASSSSGSYNEQFF.

This clonotype has ten or more counts. The V gene is TRBV29-1, the J gene TRBJ2-5; TRBD2 is a possible D gene (5 bases). With 5 bases removed from V and 3 bases from J, the gap between germline ends came to 13 bases. CDR1 SQVTM and CDR2 ANQGSEA come from the germline V gene. The CDR3 contains 13 residues. The CDR3 loop is CSVLRTFEETQYF. CDR3 in DNA: TGCAGCGTTTTACGGACTTTTGAAGAGACCCAGTACTTC.

This clonotype was detected many times. As DNA, the CDR3 is TGCAGTGCTAGAGATCTGAGCGGGAGGGTGAAGTCCTACGAGCAGTACTTC. This translates into CSARDLSGRVKSYEQYF. The chain couples TRBV20-1 to TRBJ2-7, with 10 bases matching TRBD2. This CDR3 contains 17 residues. After removal of 0 bases from V and 1 base from J, the junction contained 9 bases not matched to a gene. Germline values: CDR1 DFQATT, CDR2 SNEGSKA (reference sequence).

This clonotype was observed many times. The chain couples TRBV29-1 to TRBJ2-7, with D possibly being TRBD1 (6 bases). Germline assignment: CDR1 SQVTM and CDR2 ANQGSEA. V shed 1 base and J shed 2 bases, with 12 bases lying between them. This CDR3 region has 14 residues. The CDR3 DNA follows: TGCAGCGTTGAAGCTGGGGCAGGGGCCTACGAGCAGTACTTC. Translating gives CSVEAGAGAYEQYF.

This rearrangement joins TRBV5-4 to TRBJ2-7, with D perhaps matching TRBD1 or TRBD2 (5 bases each). This CDR3 is 17 amino acids long. Per the germline V gene, CDR1 is SGHNT and CDR2 is YYREEE (reference sequence). Trimming shortened V by 4 bases and J by 0 bases, and 20 bases separated the two germline ends. The CDR3: CASSVNRQGPLSYEQYF. In DNA, the CDR3 is TGTGCCAGCAGCGTCAATCGCCAGGGACCCCTCTCCTACGAGCAGTACTTC.

This clonotype was seen ten or more times. J is TRBJ1-6 and V is TRBV5-6, with a tentative D call TRBD1 (5 bases). Germline values: CDR1 SGHDT, CDR2 YYEEEE. Deletions cut 2 bases from V and 9 bases from J, with 9 bases between. The CDR3 length is 13 residues. CDR3 loop: CASSFSGISPLHF. For the CDR3, the DNA is TGTGCCAGCAGCTTTTCAGGGATTTCACCCCTCCACTTT.

This clonotype was seen repeatedly, ten times or more. The V call is TRBV28, the J call TRBJ2-1; perhaps TRBD2 as D (6 bases). The CDR3 covers 16 residues. Between the trimmed V and J ends, which lost 5 bases and 0 bases, there was a span of 14 bases. Germline V lookup: CDR1 MDHEN, CDR2 SYDVKM. This CDR3 is CASSPADGSSYNEQFF. The CDR3 DNA follows: TGTGCCAGCAGTCCAGCGGACGGGAGCTCCTACAATGAGCAGTTCTTC.

Regarding this clonotype: A read error may explain this, as a much larger clone is one base away. The chain carries TRBV7-2 and TRBJ1-5; D is ambiguous. Germline V gene sequence: CDR1 SGHTA, CDR2 FQGNSA. CDR3 length: 14 amino acids. Trimming removed 5 bases at V and 11 bases at J, with 19 bases between. CDR3 in DNA: TGTGCCAGCAGCAGAACAGAGATCCTCCAGTCCCAGCATTTT. Amino acid sequence: CASSRTEILQSQHF.

There are many counts of this clonotype. This chain uses TRBV28 with TRBJ2-2, with D possibly being TRBD1 (6 bases). V was trimmed by 11 bases and J by 6 bases, leaving 16 bases between them. CDR1 is MDHEN and CDR2 is SYDVKM in the germline V gene. This CDR3 region has 13 residues. The DNA for the CDR3 is TGTGCCTCCTCAGGGGTTGGGGCCGGGGAGCTGTTTTTT. This gives the protein CASSGVGAGELFF.

This chain uses TRBV5-4 with TRBJ2-3; 8 bases are shared with TRBD2. The CDR3 totals 14 residues. The trim removed 7 bases at V and 0 bases at J, leaving 4 bases unmatched. Germline values: CDR1 SGHNT, CDR2 YYREEE (reference sequence). CDR3 sequence: CASFGGRSTDTQYF. The CDR3 nucleotides read TGTGCCAGCTTCGGCGGGAGGAGCACAGATACGCAGTATTTT.

This clonotype was observed at least ten times. The rearrangement links TRBV4-3 to TRBJ2-3; D gene uncertain. Germline CDR1 and CDR2: LGHNA and YSLEER. Between the trimmed V and J ends, which lost 0 bases and 4 bases, there was a span of 11 bases. The CDR3 loop spans 15 amino acids. CDR3 protein: CASSQDSLVSDTQYF. The CDR3 nucleotides read TGCGCCAGCAGCCAAGATTCCCTAGTTTCAGATACGCAGTATTTT.

Many counts were recorded for this clonotype. The V and J genes are TRBV29-1 and TRBJ2-1, with D perhaps matching TRBD1 (6 bases). CDR1 is SQVTM, CDR2 ANQGSEA, per germline. This CDR3 comprises 12 residues. Trimming took off 7 bases at V and 5 bases at J, with 12 bases between the two ends. The CDR3 DNA sequence: TGCAGCGCCAGACAGGTCGACAATGAGCAGTTCTTC. Translation gives CSARQVDNEQFF.

The genes are TRBV4-1 and TRBJ2-7, with 10 bases aligning to TRBD2. This CDR3 has 15 amino acids. With V trimmed by 5 bases and J by 5 bases, 9 bases remained unmatched. Germline CDR1 is MGHRA and CDR2 is YSYEKL. The CDR3 DNA sequence: TGCGCCAGCAGCGTCGCTAGCGGGAGTTTCGACGAGCAGTACTTC. This translates into CASSVASGSFDEQYF.

This clonotype was seen at least ten times. The J gene is TRBJ1-1, the V gene TRBV2, with D tentatively TRBD1 (5 bases). The V gene's germline CDR1 is SNHLY and CDR2 FYNNEI. Trimming pared 3 bases from V and 3 bases from J, leaving 11 bases between. The CDR3 loop spans 14 amino acids. Here the CDR3 DNA reads TGTGCCAGCAGTGAGGAGGGACGGGACACTGAAGCTTTCTTT. Residues: CASSEEGRDTEAFF.

This clonotype was recorded many times. The V call is TRBV7-2, the J call TRBJ1-1; 7 bases map to TRBD1. The CDR3 sequence is 15 residues long. The J segment lost 11 bases and the V segment lost 5 bases, leaving 17 bases of the junction unmatched. The germline V gene has CDR1 SGHTA and CDR2 FQGNSA. The CDR3 sequence is CASSPGGTALVDAFF. The CDR3 DNA is TGTGCCAGCAGCCCCGGCGGGACAGCTTTGGTCGACGCTTTCTTT.

This clonotype was seen at least ten times. V and J are TRBV10-3 and TRBJ2-1; 8 bases map to TRBD2. Trimming removed 11 bases from V and 5 bases from J; junction bases left unmatched: 11. The CDR3 loop spans 14 amino acids. CDR1 ENHRY and CDR2 SYGVKD come from the germline V gene. CDR3: CALKRAGGDNEQFF. CDR3 DNA: TGTGCCTTAAAACGCGCGGGAGGCGACAATGAGCAGTTCTTC.

Comments on this clonotype: A much larger clone differs by one base, so this may be a read error. The chain combines TRBV7-9 with TRBJ1-1, with D maybe TRBD1 (5 bases). Per the germline V gene, CDR1 is SEHNR and CDR2 is FQNEAQ (reference sequence). This CDR3 has 14 residues. CDR3 region: CASSFGGRNAETFF. The CDR3 DNA reads TGTGCCAGCAGCTTCGGGGGGAGAAACGCTGAAACTTTCTTT. The full variable domain, its missing parts supplied by reference TRBV7-9 and TRBJ1-1, is DTGVSQNPRHKITKRGQNVTFRCDPISEHNRLYWYRQTLGQGPEFLTYFQNEAQLEKSRLLSDRFSAERPKGSFSTLEIQRTEQGDSAMYLCASSFGGRNAETFFGQGTRLTVV.

As regards this clonotype: This may be a read error, as it is one base from a much larger clone. The V and J genes are TRBV29-1 and TRBJ2-1, with D maybe TRBD2 (6 bases). The CDR3 has 12 residues. Trimming stripped 5 bases from V and 12 bases from J, with 17 bases between. CDR1 and CDR2 from the germline V gene are SQVTM and ANQGSEA. The CDR3 reads CSVRAERVGQFF. As DNA, the CDR3 is TGCAGCGTTCGGGCAGAGCGGGTAGGGCAGTTCTTC.

Notes on this clonotype: A read error is possible here, since a much larger clone lies one base away. This CDR3 fails to terminate in the conserved phenylalanine or tryptophan, so it likely reflects a read error. CDR3: CASSPRRGPGELFY. The CDR3 coding sequence is TGCGCCAGCAGTCCCCGCAGGGGGCCCGGGGAGCTGTTTTAT. The chain is built from TRBV23-1 and TRBJ2-2, with 8 nucleotides matching TRBD1. TRBV23-1 is flagged as an ORF with uncertain function. V lost 4 bases to trimming and J lost 6 bases; unmatched junction nucleotides: 4. The CDR3 totals 14 residues.

In regard to this clonotype: Possible read error: a much larger clone is one base away. CDR3 coding DNA: TGTGCCAGCGGCCAAGCACAGGCTAACACTGAAGCTTTCTTT. This codes for CASGQAQANTEAFF. V usage is TRBV4-2 and J usage is TRBJ1-1; D is possibly TRBD1 (5 bases). CDR3 length: 14 residues. Germline loops: CDR1 LGHNA, CDR2 YNFKEQ.

This clonotype showed up many times. The chain joins TRBV28 to TRBJ2-1, with TRBD2 identical over 8 bases. CDR1 and CDR2 from the germline V gene are MDHEN and SYDVKM. This CDR3 has 15 residues. The V segment lost 10 bases and the J segment 4 bases; nucleotides outside the gene matches: 12. The CDR3 loop reads CATTAGTSQYNEQFF. The DNA of the CDR3 is TGTGCCACCACAGCGGGGACTAGTCAGTACAATGAGCAGTTCTTC.

This clonotype was counted ten times or more. The V call is TRBV6-4, the J call TRBJ2-2, with 9 nucleotides matching TRBD2. The germline gives CDR1 MRHNA, CDR2 SNTAGT. Trimming removed 5 bases from V and 2 bases from J; junction bases left unmatched: 3. CDR3 length equals 15 residues. CDR3: CASSSGRINTGELFF. In DNA, the CDR3 is TGTGCCAGCAGTAGCGGGAGGATCAACACCGGGGAGCTGTTTTTT.

This clonotype was recorded at least ten times. This chain joins TRBV20-1 and TRBJ2-3, with D possibly TRBD2 on 9 matching bases. Germline V lookup: CDR1 DFQATT, CDR2 SNEGSKA (reference sequence). The V and J ends lost 7 bases and 6 bases respectively, with 20 bases between them. The CDR3 contains 14 residues. For the CDR3, the DNA is TGCAGTGGAGGTGCTAGCGGGGACAGGGATACGCAGTATTTT. Translating gives CSGGASGDRDTQYF.

This clonotype came up many times. The junction shows a germline mismatch at one end, possibly a read error. The chain recombines TRBV12-3 or TRBV12-4 with TRBJ1-1; no clear D gene. CDR3 length: 13 residues. This CDR3 reads CASSLATWAEAFF. The CDR3 region has the DNA TGTGCCAGCAGTTTAGCGACCTGGGCTGAAGCATTCTTT.

As regards this clonotype: A much bigger clone sits one base away, suggesting this may be a read error. The chain couples TRBV30 to TRBJ1-2, with D possibly being TRBD1 (6 bases). This CDR3 contains 11 residues. The germline CDR1 and CDR2 sequences are GTSNPN and SVGIG (reference sequence). The CDR3 is CAAQGMGGCTF. CDR3 nucleotides: TGTGCCGCTCAGGGGATGGGCGGCTGCACCTTC.